The 19 T cell receptor beta chains presented below share a single source sample, sequenced in a study of identical twins. TCRdb itself ran the 5' RACE reads through MiXCR, one entry per CDR3 protein. Counted here are under 300,000 distinct CDR3 sequences, 6.5% to 8% occurring once; the ten biggest clones make up roughly 15%. The same data also contributed to another study, on T cells expressing NK-cell markers.

The source material was CD8+ T cells sorted from blood. The receptors shown here come from a woman aged 18 to 35 in good health.

The V call is TRBV10-2, the J call TRBJ2-3; D possibly corresponds to TRBD2 (5 bases). The germline V gene has CDR1 WSHSY and CDR2 SAAADI. The CDR3 is made up of 13 amino acids. Deletions cut 2 bases from V and 9 bases from J, with 12 bases between. CDR3 sequence: CASSEPLEGTQYF. The CDR3 nucleotides are TGCGCCAGCAGTGAGCCCCTCGAGGGAACGCAGTATTTT.

This rearrangement joins TRBV19 to TRBJ2-7; D is perhaps TRBD1 or TRBD2 (5 bases each). This CDR3 is built from 13 residues. Germline V gives CDR1 LNHDA, CDR2 SQIVND (reference sequence). V was pared by 3 bases and J by 6 bases, with 12 bases between. The CDR3 sequence is CASSMGVGGEQYF. The CDR3 DNA reads as TGTGCCAGTAGTATGGGGGTCGGCGGCGAGCAGTACTTC.

The genes are TRBV20-1 and TRBJ2-5; TRBD2 matches 8 bases. The V and J ends lost 3 bases and 5 bases, in that order; junction bases with no gene match: 8. The CDR3 contains 14 residues. Germline V lookup: CDR1 DFQATT, CDR2 SNEGSKA (reference sequence). Written as DNA, the CDR3 is TGCAGTGCTAGTTGGACTAGCCCCCTGGAGACCCAGTACTTC. It encodes CSASWTSPLETQYF.

Many counts were recorded for this clonotype. The chain is built from TRBV9 and TRBJ2-3; the match to TRBD1 covers 11 bases. The germline V gene encodes CDR1 SGDLS and CDR2 YYNGEE. The CDR3 has 17 amino acids. The V and J ends lost 0 bases and 5 bases, in that order; junction bases with no gene match: 8. Here the CDR3 reads CASSVAHGQGARDTQYF. CDR3 sequence (DNA): TGTGCCAGCAGCGTAGCTCACGGACAGGGGGCGAGAGATACGCAGTATTTT.

The chain carries TRBV11-2 and TRBJ2-2, with D tentatively TRBD1 (6 bases). V lost 1 base and J 4 bases, leaving 16 bases between the germline ends. The CDR3 runs to 17 residues. CDR1 and CDR2 (germline): SGHAT, FQNNGV. Written as DNA, the CDR3 is TGTGCCAGCAGCTTAGGTCTTGGCAGGGGAAGCACCGGGGAGCTGTTTTTT. Translation: CASSLGLGRGSTGELFF.

The V gene is TRBV11-2, the J gene TRBJ2-1; a possible D gene is TRBD1 (6 bases). Germline-derived CDR1 and CDR2 are SGHAT and FQNNGV. The length of the CDR3 is 15 residues. Deletions cut 2 bases from V and 5 bases from J, with 13 bases between. This CDR3 is CASSLLGDRHNEQFF. Here the CDR3 DNA reads TGTGCCAGCAGCTTATTGGGCGACAGGCACAATGAGCAGTTCTTC.

V is TRBV12-3 or TRBV12-4 and J is TRBJ2-7; no reliable D call. Between the trimmed V and J ends, which lost 6 bases and 2 bases, there was a span of 14 bases. CDR3 length equals 14 residues. The CDR3 DNA follows: TGTGCCAGCAGCCGATCAGGCACCCCCTACGAGCAGTACTTC. It specifies CASSRSGTPYEQYF.

This clonotype was observed a few times. The chain uses TRBV2 and TRBJ2-7; TRBD1 matches at 10 bases. V gave up 8 bases and J gave up 3 bases; unmatched junction bases: 10. The V gene's germline CDR1 is SNHLY and CDR2 FYNNEI. The CDR3 has 15 residues. The CDR3 DNA is TGTGCCAGCCAGGACCCGGGACAGGGGAACTACGAGCAGTACTTC. Amino acid sequence: CASQDPGQGNYEQYF. Full variable domain (missing parts from reference TRBV2 and TRBJ2-7): EPEVTQTPSHQVTQMGQEVILRCVPISNHLYFYWYRQILGQKVEFLVSFYNNEISEKSEIFDDQFSVERPDGSNFTLKIRSTKLEDSAMYFCASQDPGQGNYEQYFGPGTRLTVT.

A few counts support this clonotype. The rearrangement joins TRBV7-9 to TRBJ2-1; the D call may be TRBD1 or TRBD2 (5 bases each). V dropped 3 bases and J dropped 6 bases, with 15 bases sitting between them. Germline V lookup: CDR1 SEHNR, CDR2 FQNEAQ (reference sequence). The CDR3 runs to 15 residues. CDR3 loop: CASSFLQGGSNEQFF. Written as DNA, the CDR3 is TGTGCCAGCAGCTTTCTGCAGGGTGGGAGCAATGAGCAGTTCTTC.

The genes are TRBV16 and TRBJ1-4, with a possible D match to TRBD1 (6 bases). The germline V and J ends were trimmed by 11 bases and 3 bases, with 25 bases remaining between them. The CDR3 loop spans 17 amino acids. Per the germline V gene, CDR1 is KGHSY and CDR2 is FQNENV. CDR3 in DNA: TGTGCCTCCAGCAAGCAGGTCCCTTGGACAGCTAATGAAAAACTGTTTTTT. Its protein product is CASSKQVPWTANEKLFF.

V and J are TRBV6-1 and TRBJ2-1, with TRBD2 matching 8 bases. CDR3 length: 15 residues. With 5 bases clipped from V and 1 base from J, the junction kept 4 bases outside the gene matches. Germline loops: CDR1 MNHNS, CDR2 SASEGT. CDR3 DNA sequence: TGTGCCAGCAGTCCCATAGCGGGATCCTACAATGAGCAGTTCTTC. Translation: CASSPIAGSYNEQFF.

This clonotype has ten or more counts. The chain is built from TRBV10-2 and TRBJ2-2; D perhaps matches TRBD1 (5 bases). Deletions cut 10 bases from V and 4 bases from J, with 13 bases between. This CDR3 is 13 amino acids long. Germline values: CDR1 WSHSY, CDR2 SAAADI. The CDR3, as DNA: TGCGCCATCGACTTAGGGGCCACCGGGGAGCTGTTTTTT. Residues: CAIDLGATGELFF.

This clonotype was picked up a small number of times. V gene TRBV3-1 combines with J gene TRBJ2-1, with TRBD2 identical over 13 bases. The V gene's germline CDR1 is LGHDT and CDR2 YNNKEL (reference sequence). V was clipped by 2 bases and J by 5 bases; unmatched bases: 3. The CDR3 contains 16 residues. In DNA, the CDR3 is TGTGCCAGCAGCCAACCAGGACTAGCGGGGGACAATGAGCAGTTCTTC. This encodes CASSQPGLAGDNEQFF.

This clonotype occurred a few times. The V call is TRBV12-3 or TRBV12-4, the J call TRBJ2-5, with D tentatively TRBD1 or TRBD2 (6 bases each). Trimming took 6 bases from V and 5 from J, leaving 13 bases between them. The CDR3 sequence is 13 residues long. The CDR3 DNA reads TGTGCCAGCAGACTGGGGGGCCTGGAGACCCAGTACTTC. Protein product: CASRLGGLETQYF.

Many counts were recorded for this clonotype. The chain uses TRBV9 and TRBJ2-3; no firm D call. Germline V gene sequence: CDR1 SGDLS, CDR2 YYNGEE. The CDR3 sequence is 15 residues long. The V and J ends lost 0 bases and 2 bases respectively, with 10 bases between them. This CDR3 reads CASSVDGDYTDTQYF. The CDR3 DNA sequence: TGTGCCAGCAGCGTAGACGGCGATTACACAGATACGCAGTATTTT.

V gene TRBV3-1 combines with J gene TRBJ2-1, with 14 bases that match TRBD2. Looked up from germline, CDR1 is LGHDT and CDR2 is YNNKEL (reference sequence). This CDR3 has 17 amino acids. Trimming cost V 5 bases and J 8 bases; bases outside gene matches: 11. The CDR3 DNA is TGTGCCAGCAGCTCTCCTGGGACTAGCGGGAGTCTCGATGAGCAGTTCTTC. It translates to CASSSPGTSGSLDEQFF.

This clonotype came up a few times. The chain couples TRBV6-2 or TRBV6-3 to TRBJ2-5, with D possibly matching TRBD2 (6 bases). Trimming pared 8 bases from V and 3 bases from J, leaving 10 bases between. Germline V gene data show CDR1 as MNHEY and CDR2 as SVGEGT. The CDR3 has 12 amino acids. CDR3 region: CASGGNEETQYF. For the CDR3, the DNA is TGTGCCAGCGGCGGGAATGAAGAGACCCAGTACTTC.

The chain recombines TRBV6-1 with TRBJ2-1; D gene uncertain. Trimming shortened V by 6 bases and J by 3 bases, and 6 bases separated the two germline ends. CDR1 is MNHNS and CDR2 is SASEGT in the germline V gene. The CDR3 is 12 amino acids. The CDR3 loop reads CASSFYYNEQFF. The CDR3 nucleotides are TGTGCCAGCAGCTTCTACTACAATGAGCAGTTCTTC.

This clonotype came up a few times. The rearrangement links TRBV9 to TRBJ1-1, with TRBD1 matching over 10 bases. The CDR3 runs to 15 residues. The V gene end was trimmed by 3 bases and the J gene end by 1 base; junction bases not matched to a gene: 3. Looked up from germline, CDR1 is SGDLS and CDR2 is YYNGEE. DNA of the CDR3: TGTGCCAGCAGCGGGGACAGGGGCCCGAACACTGAAGCTTTCTTT. Its translation is CASSGDRGPNTEAFF.